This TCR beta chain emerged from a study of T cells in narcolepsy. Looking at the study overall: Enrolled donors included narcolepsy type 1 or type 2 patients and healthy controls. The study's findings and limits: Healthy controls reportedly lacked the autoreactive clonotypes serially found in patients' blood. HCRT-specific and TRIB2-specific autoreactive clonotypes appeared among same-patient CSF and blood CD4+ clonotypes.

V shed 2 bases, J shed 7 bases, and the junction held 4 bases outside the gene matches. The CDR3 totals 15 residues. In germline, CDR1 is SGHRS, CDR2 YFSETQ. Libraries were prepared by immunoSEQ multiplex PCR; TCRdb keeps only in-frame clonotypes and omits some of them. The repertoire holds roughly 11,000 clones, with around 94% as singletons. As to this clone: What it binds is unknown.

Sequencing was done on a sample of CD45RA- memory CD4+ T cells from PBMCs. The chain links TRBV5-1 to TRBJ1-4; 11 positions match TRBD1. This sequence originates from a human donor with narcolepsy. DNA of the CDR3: TGCGCCAGCAGCTTAACCGGGACAGGGGGTGAAAAACTGTTTTTT. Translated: CASSLTGTGGEKLFF.